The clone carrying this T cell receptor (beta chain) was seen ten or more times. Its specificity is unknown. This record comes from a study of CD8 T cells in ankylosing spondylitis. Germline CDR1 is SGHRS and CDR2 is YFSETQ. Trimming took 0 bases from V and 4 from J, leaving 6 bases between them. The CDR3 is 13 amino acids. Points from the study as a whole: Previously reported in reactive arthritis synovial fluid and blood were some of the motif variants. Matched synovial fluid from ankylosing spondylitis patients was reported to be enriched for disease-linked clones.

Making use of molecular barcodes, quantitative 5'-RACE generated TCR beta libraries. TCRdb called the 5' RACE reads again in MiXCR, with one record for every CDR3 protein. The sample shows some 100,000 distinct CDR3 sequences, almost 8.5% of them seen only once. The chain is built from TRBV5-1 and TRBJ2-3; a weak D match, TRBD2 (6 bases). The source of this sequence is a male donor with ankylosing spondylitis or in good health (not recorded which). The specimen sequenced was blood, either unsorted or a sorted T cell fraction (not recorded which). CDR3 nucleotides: TGCGCCAGCAGCTTGGGGGAGGCAGATACGCAGTATTTT. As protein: CASSLGEADTQYF.